This section outlines one T cell receptor beta chain sequence together with its context. Its antigen remains unknown. This entry belongs to a study of T cell repertoires in cytomegalovirus infection. Study overall: Recently identified HLA-C-restricted CMV epitopes were used, and well-studied HLA-B-restricted CMV epitopes were used as well. CMV infection together with matching HLA type was indicated by public TCR beta signatures. Findings and caveats of the study: CMV-specific TCR beta clonotypes restricted by HLA-C were the ones dominating the ex vivo response.

V lost 2 bases, J lost 7 bases, and 8 bases lay in between. The CDR3 has 13 amino acids. The V gene's germline CDR1 is MNHEY and CDR2 SVGEGT. TCRdb used MiXCR to reprocess the reads, holding one entry per CDR3 protein. The table shows approximately 910,000 distinct CDR3 sequences, with more than 25% occurring only once. The sequences come from cultured CD8+ T cells from PBMCs, collected from culture after CMV antigen stimulation. This chain links TRBV6-2 or TRBV6-3 with TRBJ2-2; the D gene is possibly TRBD2 (6 bases). This clonotype was sampled from a human donor in good health (CMV status not recorded). Some clones in this sample may be carry-over from other donors' samples. The CDR3 is CASSYRGNGELFF. CDR3 coding DNA: TGTGCCAGCAGTTACCGGGGGAACGGGGAGCTGTTTTTT.